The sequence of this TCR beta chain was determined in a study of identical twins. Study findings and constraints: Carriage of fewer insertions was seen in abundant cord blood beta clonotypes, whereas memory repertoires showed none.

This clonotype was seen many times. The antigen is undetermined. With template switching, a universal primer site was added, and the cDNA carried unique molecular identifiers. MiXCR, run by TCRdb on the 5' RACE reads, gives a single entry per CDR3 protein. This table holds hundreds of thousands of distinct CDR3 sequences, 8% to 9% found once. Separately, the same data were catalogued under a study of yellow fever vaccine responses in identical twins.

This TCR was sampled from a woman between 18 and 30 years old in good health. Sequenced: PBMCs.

As DNA, the CDR3 is TGCGCCAGCAGCCAAGAGCCTAGCGGGAGCACGGCCGGGGAGCTGTTTTTT. As protein: CASSQEPSGSTAGELFF. The chain couples TRBV4-3 to TRBJ2-2, with 10 bases identical to TRBD2. V shed 0 bases and J 6 bases; nucleotides not matched to a gene: 7. The CDR3 consists of 17 residues. CDR1 is LGHNA and CDR2 is YSLEER in the germline V gene.